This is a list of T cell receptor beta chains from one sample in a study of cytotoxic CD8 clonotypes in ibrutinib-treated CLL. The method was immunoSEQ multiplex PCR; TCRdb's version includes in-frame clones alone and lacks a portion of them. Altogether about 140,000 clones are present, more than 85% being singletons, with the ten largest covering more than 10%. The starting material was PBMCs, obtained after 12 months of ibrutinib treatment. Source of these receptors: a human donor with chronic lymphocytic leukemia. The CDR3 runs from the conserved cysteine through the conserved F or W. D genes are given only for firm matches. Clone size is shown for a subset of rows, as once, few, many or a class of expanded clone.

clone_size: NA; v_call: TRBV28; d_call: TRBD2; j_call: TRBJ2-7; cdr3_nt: TGTGCCAGCTCCCCGGGGGGGGCGGACGAGCAGTACTTC; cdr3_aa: CASSPGGADEQYF
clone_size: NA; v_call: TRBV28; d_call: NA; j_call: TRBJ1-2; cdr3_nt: TGTGCCAGCAGCCGTTTGTTGGGCGTCTATGGCTACACCTTC; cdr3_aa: CASSRLLGVYGYTF
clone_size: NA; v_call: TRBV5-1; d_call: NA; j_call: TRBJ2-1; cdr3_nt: TGCGCCAGCAGCCTTGAGCAGGGGAATGAGCAGTTCTTC; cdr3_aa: CASSLEQGNEQFF
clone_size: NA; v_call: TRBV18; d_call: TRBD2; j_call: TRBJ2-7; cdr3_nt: TGTGCCAGCTCACCGCGGGGGGGTTCCTACGAGCAGTACTTC; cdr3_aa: CASSPRGGSYEQYF
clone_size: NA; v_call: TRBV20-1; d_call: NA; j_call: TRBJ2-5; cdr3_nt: TGCAGTGCTCGACTAGAAGAGACCCAGTACTTC; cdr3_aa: CSARLEETQYF
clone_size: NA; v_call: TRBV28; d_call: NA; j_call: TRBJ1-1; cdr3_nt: TGTGCCAGCAGTTACACCTACACTGAAGCTTTCTTT; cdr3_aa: CASSYTYTEAFF
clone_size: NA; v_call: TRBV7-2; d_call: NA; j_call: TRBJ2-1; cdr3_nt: TGTGCCAGCAGCTTAGGTTACAATGAGCAGTTCTTC; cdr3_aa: CASSLGYNEQFF
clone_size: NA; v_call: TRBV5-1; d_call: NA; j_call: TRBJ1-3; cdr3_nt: TGCGCCAGCACCAGGGATCCTGGAAACACCATATATTTT; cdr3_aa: CASTRDPGNTIYF
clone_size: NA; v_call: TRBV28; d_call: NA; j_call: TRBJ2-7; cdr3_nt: TGTGCCAGCAGTTCTGACCCCGGAGGGCCATCCGTTTATGAGCAGTACTTC; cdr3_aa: CASSSDPGGPSVYEQYF
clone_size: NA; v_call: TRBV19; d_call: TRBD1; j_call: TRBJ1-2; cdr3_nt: TGTGCCAGTAGTGTCAGACAGGGCATATCAACCGCGTTTAACTATGGCTACACCTTC; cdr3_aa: CASSVRQGISTAFNYGYTF
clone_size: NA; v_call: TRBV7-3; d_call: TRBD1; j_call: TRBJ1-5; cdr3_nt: TGTGCCAGCAGCCCGGACAGGAATCAGCCCCAGCATTTT; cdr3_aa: CASSPDRNQPQHF
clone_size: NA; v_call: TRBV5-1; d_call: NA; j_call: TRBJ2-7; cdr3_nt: TGCGCCAGCAGGGACGATGTTGGGAGCTCCTACGAGCAGTACTTC; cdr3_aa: CASRDDVGSSYEQYF
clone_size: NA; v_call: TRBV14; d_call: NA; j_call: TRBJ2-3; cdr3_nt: TGTGCCAGCAGCCCTACGATGGTTACGCAGTATTTT; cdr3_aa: CASSPTMVTQYF
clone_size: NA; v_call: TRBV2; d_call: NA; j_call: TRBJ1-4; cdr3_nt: TGTGCCAGCAATTCGTTCCAGGGAACTAATGAAAAACTGTTTTTT; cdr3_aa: CASNSFQGTNEKLFF
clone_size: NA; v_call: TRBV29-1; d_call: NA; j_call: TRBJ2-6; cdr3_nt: TGCAGCGTTGATGGCTCTGGGGCCAACGTCCTGACTTTC; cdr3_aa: CSVDGSGANVLTF
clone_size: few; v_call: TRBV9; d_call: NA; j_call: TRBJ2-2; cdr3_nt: TGTGCCAGCAGCGTAGGCCCCACCGGGGAGCTGTTTTTT; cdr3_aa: CASSVGPTGELFF
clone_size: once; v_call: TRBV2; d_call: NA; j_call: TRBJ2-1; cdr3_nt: TGTGCCAGCATACAGGGCTCCTACAATGAGCAGTTCTTC; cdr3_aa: CASIQGSYNEQFF
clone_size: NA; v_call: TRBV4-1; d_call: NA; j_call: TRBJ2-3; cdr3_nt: TGCGCCAGCAGCCAAGATTATGGAACAGATACGCAGTATTTT; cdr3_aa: CASSQDYGTDTQYF
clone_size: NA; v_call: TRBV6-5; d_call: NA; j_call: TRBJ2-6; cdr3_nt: TGTGCCAGCAGTTACTCGAGTTTGTCTGGGGCCAACGTCCTGACTTTC; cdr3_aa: CASSYSSLSGANVLTF
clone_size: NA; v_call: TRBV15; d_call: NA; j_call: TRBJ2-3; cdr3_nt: TGTGCCACCTCAGGGGCCGGGGCGCAGTATTTT; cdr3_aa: CATSGAGAQYF
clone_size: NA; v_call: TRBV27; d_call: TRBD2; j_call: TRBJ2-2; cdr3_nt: TGTGCCAGCAGTCATCCCGGGGGGGGGCACACCGGGGAGCTGTTTTTT; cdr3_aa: CASSHPGGGHTGELFF
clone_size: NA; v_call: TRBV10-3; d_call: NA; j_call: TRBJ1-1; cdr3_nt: TGTGCCATCATGGCGTCTCGTGAAGCTGAAGCTTTCTTT; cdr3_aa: CAIMASREAEAFF
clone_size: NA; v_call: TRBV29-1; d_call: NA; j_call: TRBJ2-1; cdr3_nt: TGCAGCGTTGCCGTTGCGGGGACCGATGAGCAGTTCTTC; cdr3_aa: CSVAVAGTDEQFF
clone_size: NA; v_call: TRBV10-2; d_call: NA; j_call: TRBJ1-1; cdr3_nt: TGCGCCAGCAGTGATGCGGGTGAAGCTTTCTTT; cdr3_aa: CASSDAGEAFF
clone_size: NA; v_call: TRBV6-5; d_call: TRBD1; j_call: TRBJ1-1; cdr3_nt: TGTGCCAGCCGACCGGGACAGACAGCGAACACTGAAGCTTTCTTT; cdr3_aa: CASRPGQTANTEAFF
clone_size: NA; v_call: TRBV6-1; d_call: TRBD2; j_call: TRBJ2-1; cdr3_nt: TGTGCCAGCAGTGAAACTAGCGGGGGGGAGAATGAGCAGTTCTTC; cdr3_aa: CASSETSGGENEQFF
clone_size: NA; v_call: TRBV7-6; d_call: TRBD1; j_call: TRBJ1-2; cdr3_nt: TGTGCCAGCAGCCCCCCGGGACAGACCTATGGCTACACCTTC; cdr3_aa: CASSPPGQTYGYTF
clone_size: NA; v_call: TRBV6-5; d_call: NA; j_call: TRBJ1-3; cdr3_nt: TGTGCCAGCAGTTCCTCCCGGAGCTCTGGAAACACCATATATTTT; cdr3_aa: CASSSSRSSGNTIYF
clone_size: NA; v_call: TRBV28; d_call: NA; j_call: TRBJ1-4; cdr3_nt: TGTGCCAGCAGTTTGGGCGGGCAGCTTGAAAAACTGTTTTTT; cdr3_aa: CASSLGGQLEKLFF
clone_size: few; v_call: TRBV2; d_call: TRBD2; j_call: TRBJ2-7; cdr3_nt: TGTGCCAGCAGTCGACTAGCGGGATTTGACGACGAGCAGTACTTC; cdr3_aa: CASSRLAGFDDEQYF
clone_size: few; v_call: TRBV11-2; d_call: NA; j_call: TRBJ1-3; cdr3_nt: TGTGCCAGCAGCTTAGATTTGGAGCGGGGAAACACCATATATTTT; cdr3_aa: CASSLDLERGNTIYF
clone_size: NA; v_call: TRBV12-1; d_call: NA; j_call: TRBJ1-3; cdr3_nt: TGTGCCAGCAGGAGAGATGAAGACCTCTCTGGAAACACCATATATTTT; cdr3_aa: CASRRDEDLSGNTIYF
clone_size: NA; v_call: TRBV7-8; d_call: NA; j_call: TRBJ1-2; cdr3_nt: TGTGCCAGCACCGAGCTCAGTGCCGATGGCTACACCTTC; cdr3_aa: CASTELSADGYTF
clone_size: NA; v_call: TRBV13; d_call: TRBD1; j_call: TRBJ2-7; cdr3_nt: TGTGCCAGCAGCCTCAGGGGGACAGGACCCTACGAGCAGTACTTC; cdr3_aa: CASSLRGTGPYEQYF
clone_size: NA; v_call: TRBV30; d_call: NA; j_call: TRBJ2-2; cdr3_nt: TGTGCCTGGAGTGTTACCGGGTCCCGGAACACCGGGGAGCTGTTTTTT; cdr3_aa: CAWSVTGSRNTGELFF
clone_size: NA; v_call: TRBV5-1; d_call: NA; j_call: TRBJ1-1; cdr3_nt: TGCGCCAGCAGCTCCAGCCCCATGAACACTGAAGCTTTCTTT; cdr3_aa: CASSSSPMNTEAFF
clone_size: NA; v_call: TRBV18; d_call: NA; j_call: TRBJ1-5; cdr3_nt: TGTGCCAGCTCACCGGAGCAGGGAAACTTCTTTGGCAATCAGCCCCAGCATTTT; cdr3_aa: CASSPEQGNFFGNQPQHF
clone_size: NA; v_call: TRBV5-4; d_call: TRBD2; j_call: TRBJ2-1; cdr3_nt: TGTGCCAGCAGCTTAGCGGGAGCTGTTTACAATGAGCAGTTCTTC; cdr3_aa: CASSLAGAVYNEQFF
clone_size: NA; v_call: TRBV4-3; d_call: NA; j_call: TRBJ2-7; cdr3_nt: TGCGCCAGCAGCCAAGCCCTAGGAGGGAGCGCCGGTACCTACGAGCAGTACTTC; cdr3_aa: CASSQALGGSAGTYEQYF
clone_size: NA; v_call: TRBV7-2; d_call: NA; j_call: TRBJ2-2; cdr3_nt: TGTGCCAGCAGCTTAGGTTTTAGGACTGCCGGGGAGCTGTTTTTT; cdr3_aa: CASSLGFRTAGELFF
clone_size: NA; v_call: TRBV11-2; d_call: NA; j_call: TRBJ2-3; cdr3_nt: TGTGCCAGCAGCTTCCACCCTCAAGCTAATGGGGGCACAGATACGCAGTATTTT; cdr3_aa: CASSFHPQANGGTDTQYF
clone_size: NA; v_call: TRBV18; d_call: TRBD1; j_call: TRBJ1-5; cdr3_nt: TGTGCCAGCTCACCACCGGACAGGGGACGTAGCAATCAGCCCCAGCATTTT; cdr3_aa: CASSPPDRGRSNQPQHF
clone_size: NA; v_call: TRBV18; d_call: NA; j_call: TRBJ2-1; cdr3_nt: TGTGCCAGCTCACCGAGCAGGGGCAATGAGCAGTTCTTC; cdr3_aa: CASSPSRGNEQFF
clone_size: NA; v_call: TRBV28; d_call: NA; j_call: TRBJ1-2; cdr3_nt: TGTGCCAGCAGTCCACAGGATAACTATGGCTACACCTTC; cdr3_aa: CASSPQDNYGYTF
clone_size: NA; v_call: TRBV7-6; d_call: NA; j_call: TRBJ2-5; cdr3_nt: TGTGCCAGCAGCCGGCTTGACCAAGAGACCCAGTACTTC; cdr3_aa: CASSRLDQETQYF
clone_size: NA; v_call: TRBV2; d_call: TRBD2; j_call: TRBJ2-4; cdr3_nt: TGTGCCAGCAGGGGGACTAGCGGAGTCCAGGGGGACATTCAGTACTTC; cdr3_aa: CASRGTSGVQGDIQYF
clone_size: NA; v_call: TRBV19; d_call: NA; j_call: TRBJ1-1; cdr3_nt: TGTGCCAGTAGTAGGGGAGGCTACGGGGCTTTCTTT; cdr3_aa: CASSRGGYGAFF
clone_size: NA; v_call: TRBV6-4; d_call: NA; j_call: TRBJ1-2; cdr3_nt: TGTGCCAGCAGTCCCTTTGAGGGGGTAGGTGGCTACACCTTC; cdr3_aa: CASSPFEGVGGYTF
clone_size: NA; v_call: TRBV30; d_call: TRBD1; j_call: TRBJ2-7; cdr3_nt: TGTGCCTGGCAAAAACTGGGACAGGGGGCCCTCTCCTACGAGCAGTACTTC; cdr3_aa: CAWQKLGQGALSYEQYF
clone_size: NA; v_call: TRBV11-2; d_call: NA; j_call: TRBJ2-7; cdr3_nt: TGTGCCAGCAGTTTAAGCGGGCCCAGCTCCTACGAGCAGTACTTC; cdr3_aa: CASSLSGPSSYEQYF
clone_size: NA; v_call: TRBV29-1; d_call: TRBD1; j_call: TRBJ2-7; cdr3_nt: TGCAGCGGACGACAGGGTCACGAGCAGTACTTC; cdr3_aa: CSGRQGHEQYF
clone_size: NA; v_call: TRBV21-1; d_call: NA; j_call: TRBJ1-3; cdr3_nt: TGTGCCAGCCAGACCGGGGGCGCTGGAAACACCATATATTTT; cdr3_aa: CASQTGGAGNTIYF
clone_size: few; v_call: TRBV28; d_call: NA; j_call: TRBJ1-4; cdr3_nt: TGTGCCAGCAGTGAAGGACGGACGGGGGAAAAACTGTTTTTT; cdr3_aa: CASSEGRTGEKLFF